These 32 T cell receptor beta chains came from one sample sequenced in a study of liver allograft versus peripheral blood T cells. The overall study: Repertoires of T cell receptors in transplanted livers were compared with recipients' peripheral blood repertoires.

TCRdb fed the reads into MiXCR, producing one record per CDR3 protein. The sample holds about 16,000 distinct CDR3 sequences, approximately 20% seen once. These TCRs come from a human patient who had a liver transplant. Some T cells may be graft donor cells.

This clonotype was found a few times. The CDR3 spells CASSTGQLNTEAFF. The DNA of the CDR3 is TGTGCCAGTAGTACGGGACAGCTGAACACTGAAGCTTTCTTT. The V call is TRBV19, the J call TRBJ1-1, with 7 bases that match TRBD1. CDR1 LNHDA and CDR2 SQIVND come from the germline V gene (reference sequence). The V and J ends lost 4 bases and 0 bases, in that order; junction bases with no gene match: 2. The CDR3 extends over 14 amino acids.

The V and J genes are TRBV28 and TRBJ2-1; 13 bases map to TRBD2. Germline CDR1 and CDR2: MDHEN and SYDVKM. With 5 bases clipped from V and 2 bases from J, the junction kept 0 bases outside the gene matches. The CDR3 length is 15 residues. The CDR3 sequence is CASSTSGRAYNEQFF. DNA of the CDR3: TGTGCCAGCAGTACTAGCGGGAGGGCCTACAATGAGCAGTTCTTC. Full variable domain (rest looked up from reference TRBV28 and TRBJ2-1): DVKVTQSSRYLVKRTGEKVFLECVQDMDHENMFWYRQDPGLGLRLIYFSYDVKMKEKGDIPEGYSVSREKKERFSLILESASTNQTSMYLCASSTSGRAYNEQFFGPGTRLTVL.

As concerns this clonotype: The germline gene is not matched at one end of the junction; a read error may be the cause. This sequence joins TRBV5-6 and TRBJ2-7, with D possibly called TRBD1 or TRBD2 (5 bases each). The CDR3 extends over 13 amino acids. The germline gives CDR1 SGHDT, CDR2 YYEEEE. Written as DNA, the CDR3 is TGTGCCAGCAGCCCCCGGGACCACTACGAGCTGTACTTC. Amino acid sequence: CASSPRDHYELYF.

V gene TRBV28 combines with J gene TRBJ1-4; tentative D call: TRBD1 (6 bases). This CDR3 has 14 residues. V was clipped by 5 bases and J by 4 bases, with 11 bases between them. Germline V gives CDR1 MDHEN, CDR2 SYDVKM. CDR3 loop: CASSETGGNEKLFF. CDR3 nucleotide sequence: TGTGCCAGCAGTGAGACAGGAGGTAATGAAAAACTGTTTTTT.

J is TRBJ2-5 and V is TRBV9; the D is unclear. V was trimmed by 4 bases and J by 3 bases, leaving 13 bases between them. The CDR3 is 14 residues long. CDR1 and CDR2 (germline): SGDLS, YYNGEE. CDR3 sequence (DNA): TGTGCCAGCAGCCGCCTTAACGGAGAAGAGACCCAGTACTTC. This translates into CASSRLNGEETQYF.

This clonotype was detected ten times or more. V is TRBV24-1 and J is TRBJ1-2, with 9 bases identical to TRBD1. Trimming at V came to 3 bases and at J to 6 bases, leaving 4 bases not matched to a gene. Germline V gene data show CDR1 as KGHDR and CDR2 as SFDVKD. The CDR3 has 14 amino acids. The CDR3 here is CATSDLGTGNGYTF. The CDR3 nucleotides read TGTGCCACCAGTGATCTAGGGACAGGGAATGGCTACACCTTC.

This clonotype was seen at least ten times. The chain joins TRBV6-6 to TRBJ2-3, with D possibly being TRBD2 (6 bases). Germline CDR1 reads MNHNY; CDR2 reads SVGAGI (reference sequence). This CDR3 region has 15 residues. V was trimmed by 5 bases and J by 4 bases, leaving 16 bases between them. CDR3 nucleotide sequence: TGTGCCAGCAGTATAGGGACTCCAGGCGCAGATACGCAGTATTTT. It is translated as CASSIGTPGADTQYF.

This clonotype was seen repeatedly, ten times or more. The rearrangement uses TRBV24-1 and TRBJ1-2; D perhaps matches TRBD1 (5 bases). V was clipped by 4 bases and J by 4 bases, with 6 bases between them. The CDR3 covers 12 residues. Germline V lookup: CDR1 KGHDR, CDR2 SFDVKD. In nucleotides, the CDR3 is TGTGCCACCAGTGACGGGACCTATGGCTACACCTTC. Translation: CATSDGTYGYTF.

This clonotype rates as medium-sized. CDR3 loop: CASSSGLSSYNEQFF. The CDR3, as DNA: TGTGCCAGCAGCAGCGGGTTGAGCTCCTACAATGAGCAGTTCTTC. This chain links TRBV7-2 with TRBJ2-1; possibly TRBD2 for D (6 bases). V dropped 5 bases and J dropped 0 bases, with 11 bases sitting between them. The germline CDR1 and CDR2 sequences are SGHTA and FQGNSA. This CDR3 spans 15 amino acids. Filled out from reference TRBV7-2 and TRBJ2-1, the complete variable domain reads GAGVSQSPSNKVTEKGKDVELRCDPISGHTALYWYRQSLGQGLEFLIYFQGNSAPDKSGLPSDRFSAERTGGSVSTLTIQRTQQEDSAVYLCASSSGLSSYNEQFFGPGTRLTVL.

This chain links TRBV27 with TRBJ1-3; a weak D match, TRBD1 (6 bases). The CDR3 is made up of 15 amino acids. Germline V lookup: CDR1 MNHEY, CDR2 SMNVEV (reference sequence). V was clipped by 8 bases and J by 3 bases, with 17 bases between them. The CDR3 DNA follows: TGTGCCAGCCGCTCCCAAGGGGGTGATGGAAACACCATATATTTT. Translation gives CASRSQGGDGNTIYF.

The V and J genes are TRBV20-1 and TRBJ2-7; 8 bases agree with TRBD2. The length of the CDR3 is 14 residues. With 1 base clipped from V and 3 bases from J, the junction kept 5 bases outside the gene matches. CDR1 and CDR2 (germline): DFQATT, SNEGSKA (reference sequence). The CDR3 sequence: CSARGGGRNYEQYF. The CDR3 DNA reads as TGCAGTGCTAGAGGGGGCGGGAGGAACTACGAGCAGTACTTC.

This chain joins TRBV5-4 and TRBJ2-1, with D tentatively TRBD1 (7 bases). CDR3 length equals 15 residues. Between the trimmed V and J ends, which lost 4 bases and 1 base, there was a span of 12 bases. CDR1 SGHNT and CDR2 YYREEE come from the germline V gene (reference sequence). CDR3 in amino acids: CASSPQGGSYNEQFF. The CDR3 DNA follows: TGTGCCAGCAGCCCTCAGGGGGGATCCTACAATGAGCAGTTCTTC.

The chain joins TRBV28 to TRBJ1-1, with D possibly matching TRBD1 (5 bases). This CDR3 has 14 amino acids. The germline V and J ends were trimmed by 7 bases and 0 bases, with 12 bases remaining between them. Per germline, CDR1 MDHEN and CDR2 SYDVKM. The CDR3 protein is CASMDVGLNTEAFF. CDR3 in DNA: TGTGCCAGCATGGACGTGGGGCTGAACACTGAAGCTTTCTTT.

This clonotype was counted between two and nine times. This CDR3 is CASSLGMFRSGNTIYF. CDR3 in DNA: TGTGCCAGCAGCTTGGGGATGTTCCGCTCTGGAAACACCATATATTTT. V usage is TRBV5-6 and J usage is TRBJ1-3, with D unclear. CDR3 size: 16 residues. V lost 0 bases and J 0 bases, leaving 10 bases between the germline ends. The germline gives CDR1 SGHDT, CDR2 YYEEEE.

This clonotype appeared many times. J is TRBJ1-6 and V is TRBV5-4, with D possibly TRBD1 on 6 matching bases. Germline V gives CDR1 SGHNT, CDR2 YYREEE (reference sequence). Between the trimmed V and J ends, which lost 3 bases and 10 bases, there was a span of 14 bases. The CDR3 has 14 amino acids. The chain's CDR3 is CASSSRGEWSPLHF. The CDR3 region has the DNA TGTGCCAGCAGCTCCAGGGGAGAGTGGTCACCCCTCCACTTT.

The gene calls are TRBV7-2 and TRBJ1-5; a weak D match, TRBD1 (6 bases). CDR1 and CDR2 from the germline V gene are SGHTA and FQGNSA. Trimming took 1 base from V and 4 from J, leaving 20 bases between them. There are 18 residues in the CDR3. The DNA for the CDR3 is TGTGCCAGCAGCTTAGTCAGAGGGGGGGCGGGATATAATCAGCCCCAGCATTTT. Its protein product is CASSLVRGGAGYNQPQHF.

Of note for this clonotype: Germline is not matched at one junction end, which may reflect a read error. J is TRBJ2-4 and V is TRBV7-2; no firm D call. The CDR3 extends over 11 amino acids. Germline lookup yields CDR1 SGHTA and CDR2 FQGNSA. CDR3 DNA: TGTGCCAGCAGCTTAGAGTCCCTTGCGGACTTC. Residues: CASSLESLADF.

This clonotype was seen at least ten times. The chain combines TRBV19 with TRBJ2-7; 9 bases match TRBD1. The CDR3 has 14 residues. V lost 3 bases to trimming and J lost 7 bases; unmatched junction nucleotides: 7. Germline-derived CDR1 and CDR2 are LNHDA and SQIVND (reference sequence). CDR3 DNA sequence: TGTGCCAGTAGTATGGTACAGGGGGCGCGGGAGCAGTACTTC. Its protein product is CASSMVQGAREQYF.

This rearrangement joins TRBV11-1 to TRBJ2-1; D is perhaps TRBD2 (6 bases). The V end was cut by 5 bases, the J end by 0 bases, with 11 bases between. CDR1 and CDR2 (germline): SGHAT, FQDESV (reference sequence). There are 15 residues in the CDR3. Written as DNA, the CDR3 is TGTGCCAGCAGCGCCGGGACTGCCTCCTACAATGAGCAGTTCTTC. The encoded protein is CASSAGTASYNEQFF.

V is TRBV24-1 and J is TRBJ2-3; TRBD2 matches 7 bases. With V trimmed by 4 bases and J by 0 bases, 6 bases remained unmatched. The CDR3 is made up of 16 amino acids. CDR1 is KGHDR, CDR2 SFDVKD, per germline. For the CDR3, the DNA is TGTGCCACCAGTGAACAAACCGGGGGGAGCACAGATACGCAGTATTTT. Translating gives CATSEQTGGSTDTQYF.

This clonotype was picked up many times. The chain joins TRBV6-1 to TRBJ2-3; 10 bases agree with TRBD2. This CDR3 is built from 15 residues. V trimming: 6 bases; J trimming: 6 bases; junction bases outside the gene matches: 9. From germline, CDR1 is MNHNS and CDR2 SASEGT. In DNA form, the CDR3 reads TGTGCCAGCAGCCTAGCGGCTAGCGGGGGTGATACGCAGTATTTT. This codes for CASSLAASGGDTQYF.

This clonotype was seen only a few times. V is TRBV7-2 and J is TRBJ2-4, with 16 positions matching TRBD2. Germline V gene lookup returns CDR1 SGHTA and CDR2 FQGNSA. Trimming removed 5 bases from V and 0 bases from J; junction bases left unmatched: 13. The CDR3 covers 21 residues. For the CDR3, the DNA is TGTGCCAGCAGCCCCCGGTGGGGACTAGCGGGAGGGGCCATAGCCAAAAACATTCAGTACTTC. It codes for CASSPRWGLAGGAIAKNIQYF.

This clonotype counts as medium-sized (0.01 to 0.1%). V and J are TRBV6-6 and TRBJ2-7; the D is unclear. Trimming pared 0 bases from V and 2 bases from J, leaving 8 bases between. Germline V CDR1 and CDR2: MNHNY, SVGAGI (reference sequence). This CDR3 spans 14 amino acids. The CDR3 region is CASSYSTQTYEQYF. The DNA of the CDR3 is TGTGCCAGCAGTTACTCGACCCAGACCTACGAGCAGTACTTC.

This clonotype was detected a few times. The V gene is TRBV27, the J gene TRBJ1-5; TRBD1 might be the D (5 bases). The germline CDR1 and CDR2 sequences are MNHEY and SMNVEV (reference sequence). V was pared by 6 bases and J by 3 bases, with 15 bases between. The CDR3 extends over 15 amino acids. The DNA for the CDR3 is TGTGCCAGCAGCTTAACATGGGGGGTCAATCAGCCCCAGCATTTT. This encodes CASSLTWGVNQPQHF.

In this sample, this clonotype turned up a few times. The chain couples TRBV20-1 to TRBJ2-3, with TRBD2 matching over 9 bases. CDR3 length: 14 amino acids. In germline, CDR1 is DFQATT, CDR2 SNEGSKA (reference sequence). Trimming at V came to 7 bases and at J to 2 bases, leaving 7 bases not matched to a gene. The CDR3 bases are TGCAGTGAACGAGCGGGGGGCCTCACAGATACGCAGTATTTT. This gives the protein CSERAGGLTDTQYF.

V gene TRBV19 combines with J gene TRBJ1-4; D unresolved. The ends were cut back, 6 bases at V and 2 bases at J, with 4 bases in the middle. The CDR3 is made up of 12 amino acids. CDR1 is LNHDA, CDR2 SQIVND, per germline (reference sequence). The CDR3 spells CASSRTNEKLFF. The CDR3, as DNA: TGTGCCAGTAGCCGTACTAATGAAAAACTGTTTTTT.

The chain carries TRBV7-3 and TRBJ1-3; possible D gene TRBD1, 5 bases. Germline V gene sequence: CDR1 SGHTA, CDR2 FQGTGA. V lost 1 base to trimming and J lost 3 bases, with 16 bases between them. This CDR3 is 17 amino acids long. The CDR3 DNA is TGTGCCAGCAGCTTAATGGGGGACGACAAAATTGGAAACACCATATATTTT. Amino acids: CASSLMGDDKIGNTIYF.

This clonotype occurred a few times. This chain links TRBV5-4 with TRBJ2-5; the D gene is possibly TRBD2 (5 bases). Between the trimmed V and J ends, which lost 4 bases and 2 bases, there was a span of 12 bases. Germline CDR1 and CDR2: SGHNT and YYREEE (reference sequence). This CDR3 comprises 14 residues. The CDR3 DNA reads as TGTGCCAGCAGCCAAGGTCGCGGGCAAGAGACCCAGTACTTC. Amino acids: CASSQGRGQETQYF.

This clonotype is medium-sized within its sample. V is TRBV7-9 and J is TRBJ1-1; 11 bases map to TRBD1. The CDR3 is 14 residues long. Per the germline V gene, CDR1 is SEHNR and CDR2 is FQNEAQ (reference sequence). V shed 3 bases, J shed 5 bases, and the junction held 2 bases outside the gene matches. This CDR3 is CASSLRDRGTEAFF. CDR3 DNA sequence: TGTGCCAGCAGCTTGAGGGACAGGGGGACTGAAGCTTTCTTT.

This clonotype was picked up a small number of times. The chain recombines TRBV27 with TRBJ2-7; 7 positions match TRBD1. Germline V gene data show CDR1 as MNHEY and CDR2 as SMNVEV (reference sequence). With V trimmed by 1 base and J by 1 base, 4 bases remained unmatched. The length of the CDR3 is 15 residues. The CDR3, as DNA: TGTGCCAGCAGTTTATGGGGGACAGCTTCCTACGAGCAGTACTTC. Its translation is CASSLWGTASYEQYF.

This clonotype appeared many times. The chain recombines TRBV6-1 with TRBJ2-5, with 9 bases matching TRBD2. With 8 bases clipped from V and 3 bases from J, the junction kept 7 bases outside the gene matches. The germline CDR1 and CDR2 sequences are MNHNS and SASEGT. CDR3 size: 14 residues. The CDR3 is CASDSGGSEETQYF. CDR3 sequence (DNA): TGTGCCAGCGACAGCGGGGGGTCTGAAGAGACCCAGTACTTC.

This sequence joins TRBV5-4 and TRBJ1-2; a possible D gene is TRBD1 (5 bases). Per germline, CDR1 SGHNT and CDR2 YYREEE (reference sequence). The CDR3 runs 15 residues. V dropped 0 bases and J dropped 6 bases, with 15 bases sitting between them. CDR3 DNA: TGTGCCAGCAGCTTGGCGACAGTGAGGTCGGATGGCTACACCTTC. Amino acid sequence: CASSLATVRSDGYTF.